The next 9 T cell receptor beta chains were all read from a single sample in a study of blood T cells in healthy people across ages (dated by TCRdb to 2015 to 2017). Library creation used 5' RACE. The reads were generated on an Illumina HiSeq 2500. A second PCR of about 6 to 12 cycles was run with a J-beta primer mix and a sample-barcoded 5' primer. TCRdb reran the public reads through fastp at Q25 and MiXCR, keeping productive beta chains. A single entry per CDR3 protein holds the most common genes and DNA from its merged rows. Counted in this sample were hundreds of thousands of distinct CDR3 sequences; under 70% of them appeared once. About two fifths of the sample is taken by the ten largest. The sequencing input was blood. Receptors originate from a man in his fifties or sixties in good health.

This clonotype was counted between two and nine times. V usage is TRBV12-3 or TRBV12-4 and J usage is TRBJ1-6; 7 bases line up with TRBD1. V lost 6 bases, J lost 10 bases, and 9 bases stayed unmatched. The CDR3 has 14 residues. The CDR3 bases are TGTGCCAGCAGCCCTCGGGACAGCAGCTCACCCCTCCACTTT. Translation: CASSPRDSSSPLHF.

The rearrangement links TRBV3-1 to TRBJ2-3; 11 bases map to TRBD2. The CDR3 runs to 15 residues. V gave up 4 bases and J gave up 5 bases; unmatched junction bases: 5. Germline-derived CDR1 and CDR2 are LGHDT and YNNKEL (reference sequence). The chain's CDR3 is CASSPGSGGGDTQYF. CDR3 in DNA: TGTGCCAGCAGCCCTGGTAGCGGGGGGGGAGATACGCAGTATTTT.

This chain links TRBV20-1 with TRBJ2-3; a possible D gene is TRBD1 (5 bases). The V end was cut by 2 bases, the J end by 5 bases, with 20 bases between. There are 16 residues in the CDR3. Germline V CDR1 and CDR2: DFQATT, SNEGSKA (reference sequence). The CDR3 is CSARPSRGLPGDTQYF. The CDR3 nucleotides read TGCAGTGCTAGACCCTCTAGGGGCCTGCCCGGAGATACGCAGTATTTT.

This chain joins TRBV7-2 and TRBJ2-7, with TRBD1 matching over 9 bases. V was clipped by 2 bases and J by 3 bases; unmatched bases: 8. Germline lookup yields CDR1 SGHTA and CDR2 FQGNSA. The CDR3 spans 16 residues. The CDR3 here is CASSLSGTGSYYEQYF. The CDR3 DNA is TGTGCCAGCAGCTTATCGGGGACAGGGTCGTACTACGAGCAGTACTTC.

The chain uses TRBV29-1 and TRBJ2-1; perhaps TRBD2 as D (5 bases). Germline-derived CDR1 and CDR2 are SQVTM and ANQGSEA. The CDR3 is made up of 13 amino acids. V lost 4 bases to trimming and J lost 4 bases, with 11 bases between them. Here the CDR3 reads CSVALASYNEQFF. CDR3 bases: TGCAGCGTTGCCCTAGCCTCATACAATGAGCAGTTCTTC.

The chain has TRBV2 and TRBJ1-4; D is unclear. V was clipped by 8 bases and J by 4 bases, with 11 bases between them. CDR1 and CDR2 (germline): SNHLY, FYNNEI. The CDR3 has 13 residues. CDR3 DNA sequence: TGTGCCAGCCGACGGATCGGTAATGAAAAACTGTTTTTT. The encoded protein is CASRRIGNEKLFF.

The chain uses TRBV28 and TRBJ1-5, with 8 bases aligning to TRBD1. Germline V gene lookup returns CDR1 MDHEN and CDR2 SYDVKM. There are 15 residues in the CDR3. V gave up 5 bases and J gave up 9 bases; unmatched junction bases: 12. CDR3 protein: CASSPRTGKTSPQHF. CDR3 sequence (DNA): TGTGCCAGCAGTCCCCGGACAGGGAAGACATCGCCCCAGCATTTT. Supplemented by reference TRBV28 and TRBJ1-5, the full variable domain reads DVKVTQSSRYLVKRTGEKVFLECVQDMDHENMFWYRQDPGLGLRLIYFSYDVKMKEKGDIPEGYSVSREKKERFSLILESASTNQTSMYLCASSPRTGKTSPQHFGDGTRLSIL.

This clonotype has only a few counts. The gene calls are TRBV29-1 and TRBJ2-5; D is possibly TRBD2 (5 bases). The CDR3 is 13 residues long. Trimming pared 7 bases from V and 2 bases from J, leaving 14 bases between. Per germline, CDR1 SQVTM and CDR2 ANQGSEA. CDR3 nucleotides: TGCAGCGCTGGAGGCGGTACTCAAGAGACCCAGTACTTC. Encoded protein: CSAGGGTQETQYF.

The chain couples TRBV27 to TRBJ2-5; no firm D call. The germline V and J ends were trimmed by 4 bases and 11 bases, with 11 bases remaining between them. Germline lookup yields CDR1 MNHEY and CDR2 SMNVEV (reference sequence). CDR3 size: 11 residues. CDR3 sequence (DNA): TGTGCCAGCAGTTCCCGGAGAGAGCAGTACTTC. Translated, it gives CASSSRREQYF.